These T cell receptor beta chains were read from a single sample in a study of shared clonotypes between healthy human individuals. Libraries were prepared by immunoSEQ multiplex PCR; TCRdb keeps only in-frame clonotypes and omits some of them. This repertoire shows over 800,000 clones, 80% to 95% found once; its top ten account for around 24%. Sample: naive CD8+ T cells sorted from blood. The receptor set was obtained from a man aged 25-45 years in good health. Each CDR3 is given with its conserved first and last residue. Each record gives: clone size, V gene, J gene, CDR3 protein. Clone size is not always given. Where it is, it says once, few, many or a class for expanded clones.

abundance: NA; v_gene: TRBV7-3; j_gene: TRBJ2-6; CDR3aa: CASSWPGQGGSGANVLTF
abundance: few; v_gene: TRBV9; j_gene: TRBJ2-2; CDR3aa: CASRYPPPGDRTGELFF
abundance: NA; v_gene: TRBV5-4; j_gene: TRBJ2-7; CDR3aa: CASRREGLLNDEQYF
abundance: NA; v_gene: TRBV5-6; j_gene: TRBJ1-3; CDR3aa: CASSPLGTGRGNTIYF
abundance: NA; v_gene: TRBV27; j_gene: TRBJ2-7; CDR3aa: CASGPGQGINEQYF
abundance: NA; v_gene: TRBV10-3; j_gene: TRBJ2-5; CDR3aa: CAISEGVLQAETQYF
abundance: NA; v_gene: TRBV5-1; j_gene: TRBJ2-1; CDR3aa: CASSLYGTDDNEQFF
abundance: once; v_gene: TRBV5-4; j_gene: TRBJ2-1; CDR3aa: CASSSSGSYNEQFF
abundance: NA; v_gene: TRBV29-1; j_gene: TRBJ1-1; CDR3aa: CSVVTQGTEAFF
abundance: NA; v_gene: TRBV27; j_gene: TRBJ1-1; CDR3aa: CASSLGPNTEAFF
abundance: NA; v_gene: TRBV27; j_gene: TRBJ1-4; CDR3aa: CASSSHRSGLNEKLFF
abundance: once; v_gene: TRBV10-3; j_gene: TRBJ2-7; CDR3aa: CAISSRLAEGYYEQYF
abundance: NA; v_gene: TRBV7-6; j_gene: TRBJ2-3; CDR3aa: CASSFRDRGADTQYF
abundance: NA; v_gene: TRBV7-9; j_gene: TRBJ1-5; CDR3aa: CASSSYVGGAELGNQPQHF
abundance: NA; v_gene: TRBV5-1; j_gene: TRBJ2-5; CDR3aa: CASSLRASGAYQETQYF
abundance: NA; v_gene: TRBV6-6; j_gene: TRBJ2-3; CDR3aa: CASSNIRRTDTQYF
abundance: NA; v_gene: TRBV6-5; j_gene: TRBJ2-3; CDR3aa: CASSSGLAGDGTQYF
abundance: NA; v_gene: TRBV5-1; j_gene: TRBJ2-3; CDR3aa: CASSLALSGQTFTDTQYF
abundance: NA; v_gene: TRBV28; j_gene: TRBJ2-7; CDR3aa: CASSLSGIANYEQYF
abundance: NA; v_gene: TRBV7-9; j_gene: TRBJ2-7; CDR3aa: CASSSTSGSYEQYF
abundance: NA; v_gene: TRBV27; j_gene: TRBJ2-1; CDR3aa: CASSPSGRGYGNEQFF
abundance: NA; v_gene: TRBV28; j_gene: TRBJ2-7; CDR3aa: CASSFILAEIYEQYF
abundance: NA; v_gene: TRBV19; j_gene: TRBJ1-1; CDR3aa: CASTPGRRNTEAFF
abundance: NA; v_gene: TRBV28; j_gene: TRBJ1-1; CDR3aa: CASSFTGGTEAFF
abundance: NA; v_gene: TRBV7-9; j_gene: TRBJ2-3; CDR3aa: CASSTSTDTQYF
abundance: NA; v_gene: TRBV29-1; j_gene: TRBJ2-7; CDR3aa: CSAQGTYSYEQYF
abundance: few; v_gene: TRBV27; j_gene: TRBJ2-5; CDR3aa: CASGRQGQQTQYF
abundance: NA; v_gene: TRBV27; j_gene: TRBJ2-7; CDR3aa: CASSVAGGPIYEQYF
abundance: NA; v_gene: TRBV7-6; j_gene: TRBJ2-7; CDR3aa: CASSSQRDGTYEQYF
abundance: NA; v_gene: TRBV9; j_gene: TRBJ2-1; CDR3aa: CASSVEPSDTFGRGNEQFF
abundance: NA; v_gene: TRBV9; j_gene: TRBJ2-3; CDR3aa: CASSVVPSGSTDTQYF
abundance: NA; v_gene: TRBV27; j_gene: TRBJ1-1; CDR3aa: CASRTGGVTEAFF
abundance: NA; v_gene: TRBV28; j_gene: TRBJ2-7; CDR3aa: CASRGISSGSRDEQYF
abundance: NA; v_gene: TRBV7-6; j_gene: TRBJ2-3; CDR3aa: CASPSRGRKLAADTQYF
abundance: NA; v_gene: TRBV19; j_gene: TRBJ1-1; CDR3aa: CASSIYEQGPEAFF
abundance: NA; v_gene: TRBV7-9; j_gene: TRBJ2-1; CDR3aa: CASSLVQGYNEQFF
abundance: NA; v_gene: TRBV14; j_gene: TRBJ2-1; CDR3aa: CASSQLAGGHEQFF
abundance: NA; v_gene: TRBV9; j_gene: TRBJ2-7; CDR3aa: CASSGAQGANEQYF
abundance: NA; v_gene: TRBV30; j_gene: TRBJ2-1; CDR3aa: CAWIQSGNEQFF
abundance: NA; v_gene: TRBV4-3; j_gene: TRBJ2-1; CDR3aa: CASSQERFSLAGAYNEQFF
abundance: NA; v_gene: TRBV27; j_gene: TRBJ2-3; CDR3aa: CASSLLPQYF
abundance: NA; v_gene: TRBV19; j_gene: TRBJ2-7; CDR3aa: CASSLRDISYEQYF
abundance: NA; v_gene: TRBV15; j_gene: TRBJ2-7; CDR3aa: CATSTGREQYF
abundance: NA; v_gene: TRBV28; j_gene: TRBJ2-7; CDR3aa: CASTASGYEQYF
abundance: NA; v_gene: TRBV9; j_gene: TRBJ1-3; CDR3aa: CASSPWSGPGDTIYF
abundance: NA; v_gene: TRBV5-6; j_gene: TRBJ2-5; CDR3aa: CASSSIKEETQYF